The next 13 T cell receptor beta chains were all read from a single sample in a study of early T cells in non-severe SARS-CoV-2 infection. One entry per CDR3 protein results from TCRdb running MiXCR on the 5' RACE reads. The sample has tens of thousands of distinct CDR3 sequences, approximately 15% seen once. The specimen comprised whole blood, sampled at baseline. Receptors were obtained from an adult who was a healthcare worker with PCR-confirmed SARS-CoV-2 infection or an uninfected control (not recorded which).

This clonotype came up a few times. The CDR3 sequence is CASTRGGDKETQYF. The CDR3 nucleotides read TGTGCCAGCACCCGAGGAGGGGACAAGGAGACCCAGTACTTC. V and J are TRBV6-2 or TRBV6-3 and TRBJ2-5; D may be TRBD1 or TRBD2 (6 bases each). Germline assignment: CDR1 MNHEY and CDR2 SVGEGT. The V end lost 7 bases, the J end lost 5 bases, and 17 bases lay between the germline ends. This CDR3 is 14 amino acids long.

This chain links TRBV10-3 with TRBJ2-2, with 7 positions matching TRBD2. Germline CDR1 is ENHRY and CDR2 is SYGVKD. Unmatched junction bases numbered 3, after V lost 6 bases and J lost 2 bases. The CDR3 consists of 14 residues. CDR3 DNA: TGTGCCATCAGAGCGGGGCCAAACACCGGGGAGCTGTTTTTT. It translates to CAIRAGPNTGELFF.

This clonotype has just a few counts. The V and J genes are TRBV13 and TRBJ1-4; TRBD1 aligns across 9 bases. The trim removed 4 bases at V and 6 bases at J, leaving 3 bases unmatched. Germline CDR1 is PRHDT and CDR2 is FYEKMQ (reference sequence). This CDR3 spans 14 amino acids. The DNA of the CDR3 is TGTGCCAGCAGCTCCCGGGACAGGGATGAAAAACTGTTTTTT. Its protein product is CASSSRDRDEKLFF.

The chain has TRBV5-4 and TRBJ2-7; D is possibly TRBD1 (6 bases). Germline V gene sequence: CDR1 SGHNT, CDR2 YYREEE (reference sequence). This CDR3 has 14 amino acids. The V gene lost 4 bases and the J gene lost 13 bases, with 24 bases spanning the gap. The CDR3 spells CASSTDGTLRGDYF. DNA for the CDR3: TGTGCCAGCAGCACTGATGGGACACTCCGAGGGGATTACTTC.

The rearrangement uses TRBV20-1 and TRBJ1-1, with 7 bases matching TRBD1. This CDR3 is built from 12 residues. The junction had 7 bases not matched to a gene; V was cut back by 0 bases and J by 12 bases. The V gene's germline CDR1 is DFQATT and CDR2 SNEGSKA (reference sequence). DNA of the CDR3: TGCAGTGCTAGAGATGGGCCGAGGGGGCCTTTCTTT. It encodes CSARDGPRGPFF.

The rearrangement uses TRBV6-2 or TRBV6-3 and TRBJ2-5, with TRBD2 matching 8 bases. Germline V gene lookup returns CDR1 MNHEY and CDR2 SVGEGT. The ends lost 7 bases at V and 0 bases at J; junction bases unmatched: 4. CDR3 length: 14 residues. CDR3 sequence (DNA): TGTGCCAGCAAAACACTAGCGGACCAAGAGACCCAGTACTTC. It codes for CASKTLADQETQYF.

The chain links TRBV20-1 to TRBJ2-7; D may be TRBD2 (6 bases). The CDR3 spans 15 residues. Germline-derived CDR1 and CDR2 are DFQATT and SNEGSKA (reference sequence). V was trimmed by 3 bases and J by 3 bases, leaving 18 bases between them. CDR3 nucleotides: TGCAGTGCTAGTCGTCTCGGACTACCAAGCTACGAGCAGTACTTC. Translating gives CSASRLGLPSYEQYF.

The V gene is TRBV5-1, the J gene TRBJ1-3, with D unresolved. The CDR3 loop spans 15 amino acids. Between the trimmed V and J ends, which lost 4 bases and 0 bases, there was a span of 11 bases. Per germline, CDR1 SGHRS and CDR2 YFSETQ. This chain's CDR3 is CASSRSASSGNTIYF. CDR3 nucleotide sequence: TGCGCCAGCAGCCGCAGCGCAAGCTCTGGAAACACCATATATTTT. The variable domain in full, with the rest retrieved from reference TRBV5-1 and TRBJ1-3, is KAGVTQTPRYLIKTRGQQVTLSCSPISGHRSVSWYQQTPGQGLQFLFEYFSETQRNKGNFPGRFSGRQFSNSRSEMNVSTLELGDSALYLCASSRSASSGNTIYFGEGSWLTVV.

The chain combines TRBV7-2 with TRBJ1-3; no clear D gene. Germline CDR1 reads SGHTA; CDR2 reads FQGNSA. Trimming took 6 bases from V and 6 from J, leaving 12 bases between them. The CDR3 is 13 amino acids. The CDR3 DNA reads TGTGCCAGCAGGTGGGGTAGCGAAAACACCATATATTTT. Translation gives CASRWGSENTIYF.

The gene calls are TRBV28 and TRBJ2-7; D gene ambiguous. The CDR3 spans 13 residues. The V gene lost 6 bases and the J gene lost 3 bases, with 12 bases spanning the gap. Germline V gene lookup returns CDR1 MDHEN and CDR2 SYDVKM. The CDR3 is CASSRPTVYEQYF. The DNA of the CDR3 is TGTGCCAGCAGCCGACCGACCGTCTACGAGCAGTACTTC.

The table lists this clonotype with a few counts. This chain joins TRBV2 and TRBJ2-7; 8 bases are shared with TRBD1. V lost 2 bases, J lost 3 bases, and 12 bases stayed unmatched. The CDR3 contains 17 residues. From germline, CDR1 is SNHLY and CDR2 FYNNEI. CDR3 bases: TGTGCCAGCAGTGAAACAAGACCCGGGACAGGAAACTACGAGCAGTACTTC. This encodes CASSETRPGTGNYEQYF.

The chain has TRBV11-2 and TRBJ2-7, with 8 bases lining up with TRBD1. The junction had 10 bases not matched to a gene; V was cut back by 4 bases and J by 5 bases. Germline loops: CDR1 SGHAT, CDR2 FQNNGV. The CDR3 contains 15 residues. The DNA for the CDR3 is TGTGCCAGCAGCTACTCGGGACAGGTTACAAACGAGCAGTACTTC. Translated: CASSYSGQVTNEQYF.

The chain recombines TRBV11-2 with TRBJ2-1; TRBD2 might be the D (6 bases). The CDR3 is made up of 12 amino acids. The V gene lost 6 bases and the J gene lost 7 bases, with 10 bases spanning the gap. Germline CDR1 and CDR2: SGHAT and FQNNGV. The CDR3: CASSTRGNEQFF. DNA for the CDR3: TGTGCCAGCAGTACACGGGGGAATGAGCAGTTCTTC. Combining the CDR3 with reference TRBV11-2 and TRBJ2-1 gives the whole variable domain EAGVAQSPRYKIIEKRQSVAFWCNPISGHATLYWYQQILGQGPKLLIQFQNNGVVDDSQLPKDRFSAERLKGVDSTLKIQPAKLEDSAVYLCASSTRGNEQFFGPGTRLTVL.